The clone carrying this T cell receptor (beta chain) was recorded only once. This same CDR3 is encoded by further DNA sequences in the sample. The source of the sample is a study of shared clonotypes between healthy human individuals. Study overall: Donors had three CD4 naive, three CD4 memory, two CD8 naive and one CD8 memory plate apiece.

The repertoire was sequenced with immunoSEQ multiplex PCR; TCRdb's copy has only in-frame clones and lacks some. This sample has about 2.4 million clones, with 93% found just once. This CDR3 has 14 residues. Trimming took 5 bases from V and 2 from J, leaving 10 bases between them. Per the germline V gene, CDR1 is MNHEY and CDR2 is SVGAGI. This sequence was found in a young man in good health. Some clones in this sample may be carry-over from other donors' samples. Source material: naive CD4+ T cells from PBMCs. The sample's subset: CD45RA+ positively selected. The chain couples TRBV6-5 to TRBJ1-3; D may be TRBD1 (5 bases). The CDR3 nucleotides read TGTGCCAGCAGTCTAAGGGGAGCTGGAAACACCATATATTTT. Translation gives CASSLRGAGNTIYF.